This T cell receptor (beta chain) was identified during a study of T cell repertoires in cytomegalovirus infection. The study's findings and limits: The study found HLA-C-restricted CMV-specific TCR beta clonotypes dominating the ex vivo response.

Points on this clonotype: Its specificity is unknown.

TCRdb re-analysed the reads in MiXCR, keeping a single row per CDR3 protein. Found here are 700,000 to 950,000 distinct CDR3 sequences, approximately 32% of them singletons; the top ten hold about an eighth. The V end was cut by 6 bases, the J end by 0 bases, with 22 bases between. Germline lookup yields CDR1 SGHRS and CDR2 YFSETQ. The CDR3 loop spans 18 amino acids. This TCR was sampled from a human donor in good health (CMV status not recorded). Some clones in this sample may be carry-over from other donors' samples. The J gene is TRBJ2-1, the V gene TRBV5-1, with TRBD2 as a possible D gene (6 bases). The sequencing here drew on cultured CD8+ T cells from PBMCs, taken from culture after CMV antigen stimulation. CDR3 sequence: CASNPWIADRSSYNEQFF. The CDR3 DNA reads TGCGCCAGCAATCCTTGGATAGCGGACCGGAGCTCCTACAATGAGCAGTTCTTC.